Below are 12 T cell receptor beta chains sequenced from a single sample in a study of T-cell memory formation after mild COVID-19. TCRdb redid the calling of the 5' RACE reads with MiXCR, one entry per CDR3 protein. Counted here are about 350,000 distinct CDR3 sequences, approximately 15% occurring once; the ten biggest clones make up about a fifth. Sequenced input: PBMCs or a T cell subset sorted from them (not recorded which). The receptor source for this set is a man aged 18-30 years who had mild COVID-19 (a few samples of this study predate the infection). Cell type and time point are not known.

This clonotype was observed a few times. The CDR3 region is CASSQTLANTQYF. The CDR3 DNA sequence: TGTGCCAGCAGCCAAACCCTAGCAAATACGCAGTATTTT. J is TRBJ2-3 and V is TRBV4-2; possible D gene TRBD2, 5 bases. The CDR3 totals 13 residues. The germline V and J ends were trimmed by 2 bases and 7 bases, with 10 bases remaining between them. Per germline, CDR1 LGHNA and CDR2 YNFKEQ.

This rearrangement joins TRBV20-1 to TRBJ2-2; 11 bases match TRBD2. Trimming at V came to 3 bases and at J to 7 bases, leaving 7 bases not matched to a gene. CDR1 is DFQATT and CDR2 is SNEGSKA in the germline V gene (reference sequence). The CDR3 runs to 15 residues. The CDR3 loop reads CSARWLAGGDGELFF. CDR3 in DNA: TGCAGTGCTAGGTGGCTAGCGGGGGGTGACGGGGAGCTGTTTTTT.

The chain joins TRBV2 to TRBJ1-2, with 7 bases fitting TRBD1. The CDR3 spans 12 residues. With V trimmed by 9 bases and J by 4 bases, 5 bases remained unmatched. Germline assignment: CDR1 SNHLY and CDR2 FYNNEI. The CDR3 coding sequence is TGTGCCAGAGAGGACAGGCCCTATGGCTACACCTTC. It encodes CAREDRPYGYTF.

This clonotype showed up many times. This chain connects TRBV12-3 or TRBV12-4 to TRBJ1-2, with D maybe TRBD1 (6 bases). The V end was cut by 4 bases, the J end by 4 bases, with 10 bases between. CDR3 size: 13 residues. The CDR3 loop reads CASSSTGSYGYTF. CDR3 DNA: TGTGCCAGCAGTTCGACAGGTTCCTATGGCTACACCTTC.

This clonotype was found a few times. The chain recombines TRBV10-3 with TRBJ2-5; D might be TRBD2 (6 bases). With 3 bases removed from V and 2 bases from J, the gap between germline ends came to 13 bases. This CDR3 is 15 amino acids long. In germline, CDR1 is ENHRY, CDR2 SYGVKD. In DNA form, the CDR3 reads TGTGCCATCAGTGATGCGGGGCAGGGACAAGAGACCCAGTACTTC. Protein: CAISDAGQGQETQYF.

The chain has TRBV5-6 and TRBJ1-5, with 7 bases fitting TRBD1. The J segment lost 12 bases and the V segment lost 1 base, leaving 13 bases of the junction unmatched. This CDR3 spans 15 amino acids. The germline V gene has CDR1 SGHDT and CDR2 YYEEEE. CDR3 loop: CASSLLRDRVGLQHF. In DNA form, the CDR3 reads TGTGCCAGCAGCTTGCTGCGGGACAGAGTGGGGCTCCAGCATTTT.

This clonotype has a handful of counts. The chain has TRBV6-6 and TRBJ2-1; D gene ambiguous. The CDR3 runs to 15 residues. Germline CDR1 is MNHNY and CDR2 is SVGAGI (reference sequence). Trimming took off 0 bases at V and 2 bases at J, with 8 bases between the two ends. The CDR3 loop is CASSYSSRTYNEQFF. DNA of the CDR3: TGTGCCAGCAGTTACTCGAGTAGGACCTACAATGAGCAGTTCTTC.

This clonotype turned up a few times. The chain is built from TRBV11-2 and TRBJ2-2; no clear D gene. The CDR3 runs 12 residues. V was shortened by 8 bases and J by 1 base, with 5 bases between the two germline ends. The V gene's germline CDR1 is SGHAT and CDR2 FQNNGV. CDR3 protein: CASGRNTGELFF. In DNA, the CDR3 is TGTGCCAGCGGCAGGAACACCGGGGAGCTGTTTTTT.

This clonotype was observed a handful of times. This chain connects TRBV6-1 to TRBJ2-7, with D possibly TRBD1 on 6 matching bases. V lost 6 bases, J lost 3 bases, and 12 bases lay in between. This CDR3 comprises 13 residues. CDR1 is MNHNS and CDR2 is SASEGT in the germline V gene. CDR3 nucleotides: TGTGCCAGCAGGGTCACAGGGTACTACGAGCAGTACTTC. Amino acids: CASRVTGYYEQYF.

The V gene is TRBV28, the J gene TRBJ2-3, with 9 bases fitting TRBD2. Germline-derived CDR1 and CDR2 are MDHEN and SYDVKM. CDR3 length: 16 amino acids. With 2 bases clipped from V and 4 bases from J, the junction kept 7 bases outside the gene matches. CDR3 amino acids: CASSLQAGGGADTQYF. For the CDR3, the DNA is TGTGCCAGCAGTTTACAAGCGGGGGGCGGCGCAGATACGCAGTATTTT. The variable domain in full, completed from reference TRBV28 and TRBJ2-3, reads DVKVTQSSRYLVKRTGEKVFLECVQDMDHENMFWYRQDPGLGLRLIYFSYDVKMKEKGDIPEGYSVSREKKERFSLILESASTNQTSMYLCASSLQAGGGADTQYFGPGTRLTVL.

This clonotype came up many times. The chain uses TRBV6-5 and TRBJ2-7; 7 bases are shared with TRBD1. The CDR3 runs 14 residues. V shed 2 bases, J shed 2 bases, and the junction held 3 bases outside the gene matches. Germline values: CDR1 MNHEY, CDR2 SVGAGI. CDR3 protein: CASSYAGQAYEQYF. The CDR3 DNA is TGTGCCAGCAGTTACGCCGGACAGGCCTACGAGCAGTACTTC.

This clonotype turned up a few times. The J gene is TRBJ2-5, the V gene TRBV7-2, with 7 bases lining up with TRBD1. Germline CDR1 is SGHTA and CDR2 is FQGNSA. V dropped 5 bases and J dropped 6; count of bases not matched to a gene: 6. The CDR3 is made up of 13 amino acids. The CDR3 region is CASSETGYKTQYF. The CDR3 coding sequence is TGTGCCAGCAGCGAGACAGGGTACAAGACCCAGTACTTC. The full variable domain, with the rest looked up from reference TRBV7-2 and TRBJ2-5, is GAGVSQSPSNKVTEKGKDVELRCDPISGHTALYWYRQSLGQGLEFLIYFQGNSAPDKSGLPSDRFSAERTGGSVSTLTIQRTQQEDSAVYLCASSETGYKTQYFGPGTRLLVL.